These 14 T cell receptor beta chains were all obtained from the same sample, sequenced in a study of shared clonotypes between healthy human individuals. The table came from immunoSEQ multiplex PCR; TCRdb's copy has only in-frame clones and leaves some out. The sample includes about 710,000 clones, over 55% seen only once; the top ten take under 2%. Sequenced material: memory CD4+ T cells sorted from blood. Subset meaning: CD45RA-negative fraction. These TCRs come from a woman in her twenties or thirties in good health.

The chain combines TRBV4-1 with TRBJ2-3; 7 nucleotides agree with TRBD1. From germline, CDR1 is MGHRA and CDR2 YSYEKL. This CDR3 has 15 residues. The J segment lost 2 bases and the V segment lost 4 bases, leaving 6 bases of the junction unmatched. The DNA for the CDR3 is TGCGCCAGCAGCCTCCGACAGGGAGACACAGATACGCAGTATTTT. Residues: CASSLRQGDTDTQYF.

The chain carries TRBV10-3 and TRBJ2-7; 9 nucleotides match TRBD1. In germline, CDR1 is ENHRY, CDR2 SYGVKD. The V segment lost 8 bases and the J segment 6 bases; nucleotides outside the gene matches: 14. This CDR3 has 15 amino acids. The CDR3, as DNA: TGTGCCATCGGACAACAGGGGGCGTCGGAATCCGAGCAGTACTTC. It is translated as CAIGQQGASESEQYF.

The V and J genes are TRBV27 and TRBJ2-7; 11 bases align to TRBD1. The CDR3 has 15 amino acids. Germline CDR1 MNHEY, CDR2 SMNVEV (reference sequence). Trimming took 1 base from V and 5 from J; bases not matched to a gene: 4. The CDR3 here is CASSLWGQGDHEQYF. CDR3 DNA: TGTGCCAGCAGTTTATGGGGACAGGGGGACCACGAGCAGTACTTC.

V usage is TRBV6-1 and J usage is TRBJ2-5; D may correspond to TRBD1 or TRBD2 (6 bases each). Trimming removed 4 bases at V and 1 base at J, with 16 bases between. Germline CDR1 reads MNHNS; CDR2 reads SASEGT. The CDR3 extends over 16 amino acids. CDR3 nucleotide sequence: TGTGCCAGCAGTGCCCATCCCAGGGGACTCCAAGAGACCCAGTACTTC. Translated, it gives CASSAHPRGLQETQYF.

The V gene is TRBV28, the J gene TRBJ1-1; possible D gene TRBD1, 6 bases. The V gene lost 5 bases and the J gene lost 5 bases, with 15 bases spanning the gap. Germline CDR1 reads MDHEN; CDR2 reads SYDVKM. This CDR3 has 14 amino acids. The DNA for the CDR3 is TGTGCCAGCAGTATATACAGGGTGGGGACTGAAGCTTTCTTT. Translated: CASSIYRVGTEAFF.

This clone was seen just once. The chain uses TRBV30 and TRBJ2-3; 10 bases agree with TRBD2. The CDR3 extends over 13 amino acids. CDR1 and CDR2 (germline): GTSNPN, SVGIG (reference sequence). The V segment lost 7 bases and the J segment 6 bases; nucleotides outside the gene matches: 7. CDR3: CASAGGPGDTQYF. CDR3 sequence (DNA): TGTGCCTCAGCGGGAGGGCCTGGGGATACGCAGTATTTT. Looking up the rest from reference TRBV30 and TRBJ2-3 gives the full variable domain: SQTIHQWPATLVQPVGSPLSLECTVEGTSNPNLYWYRQAAGRGLQLLFYSVGIGQISSEVPQNLSASRPQDRQFILSSKKLLLSDSGFYLCASAGGPGDTQYFGPGTRLTVL.

V usage is TRBV5-1 and J usage is TRBJ2-2; 9 nucleotides match TRBD2. Germline CDR1 SGHRS, CDR2 YFSETQ. V shed 2 bases and J 5 bases; nucleotides not matched to a gene: 7. The CDR3 extends over 16 amino acids. CDR3 DNA sequence: TGCGCCAGCAGCTTTGGTCTAGCGGGAATGACCGGGGAGCTGTTTTTT. Its translation: CASSFGLAGMTGELFF.

This chain uses TRBV5-1 with TRBJ2-5, with D tentatively TRBD1 or TRBD2 (6 bases each). The V gene lost 0 bases and the J gene lost 2 bases, with 8 bases spanning the gap. The CDR3 has 14 residues. Germline CDR1 and CDR2: SGHRS and YFSETQ. The CDR3 protein is CASSLGGGQETQYF. The CDR3 bases are TGCGCCAGCAGCTTGGGAGGGGGGCAAGAGACCCAGTACTTC. The full variable domain, rest sourced from reference TRBV5-1 and TRBJ2-5, is KAGVTQTPRYLIKTRGQQVTLSCSPISGHRSVSWYQQTPGQGLQFLFEYFSETQRNKGNFPGRFSGRQFSNSRSEMNVSTLELGDSALYLCASSLGGGQETQYFGPGTRLLVL.

In this sample, this clone turned up a few times. This sample includes further DNA sequences coding for the same CDR3. This chain connects TRBV5-1 to TRBJ2-2; no definite D call. CDR1 SGHRS and CDR2 YFSETQ come from the germline V gene. The CDR3 is 13 residues long. V gave up 0 bases and J gave up 4 bases, with 4 bases separating them. The CDR3 loop is CASSLDLTGELFF. DNA for the CDR3: TGCGCCAGCAGCTTGGACCTCACCGGGGAGCTGTTTTTT.

The chain joins TRBV4-1 to TRBJ2-4; unclear D gene. CDR3 length: 16 amino acids. Per germline, CDR1 MGHRA and CDR2 YSYEKL. V lost 0 bases, J lost 9 bases, and 18 bases lay in between. CDR3 residues: CASSQEVRSNSGIQYF. CDR3 nucleotides: TGCGCCAGCAGCCAAGAAGTCAGGTCCAATTCGGGCATTCAGTACTTC.

The V gene is TRBV28, the J gene TRBJ1-5; 7 nucleotides line up with TRBD1. V trimming: 6 bases; J trimming: 6 bases; junction bases outside the gene matches: 8. Looked up from germline, CDR1 is MDHEN and CDR2 is SYDVKM. The CDR3 has 14 residues. The CDR3 reads CASRVDRVSQPQHF. The DNA for the CDR3 is TGTGCCAGCAGGGTCGACAGGGTTAGTCAGCCCCAGCATTTT.

The V call is TRBV7-9, the J call TRBJ1-3, with D possibly TRBD1 on 6 matching bases. This CDR3 is 14 amino acids long. Germline-derived CDR1 and CDR2 are SEHNR and FQNEAQ (reference sequence). V dropped 5 bases and J dropped 4 bases, with 12 bases sitting between them. CDR3 in amino acids: CASSATGAGNTIYF. The DNA of the CDR3 is TGTGCCAGCAGCGCCACGGGGGCCGGAAACACCATATATTTT.

The chain employs TRBV11-2 and TRBJ2-1; D is ambiguous. The CDR3 consists of 14 residues. V shed 4 bases and J shed 10 bases, with 17 bases lying between them. Germline-derived CDR1 and CDR2 are SGHAT and FQNNGV. The CDR3 reads CASSSQPPAEEQFF. In nucleotides, the CDR3 is TGTGCCAGCAGCTCACAACCACCGGCGGAGGAGCAGTTCTTC.

The chain combines TRBV28 with TRBJ2-2; 8 bases map to TRBD2. CDR3 length equals 15 residues. Germline CDR1 is MDHEN and CDR2 is SYDVKM. Trimming took 6 bases from V and 5 from J; bases not matched to a gene: 8. The CDR3 DNA reads TGTGCCAGCAGCCCCACTAGCGGCAGAACCGGGGAGCTGTTTTTT. As protein: CASSPTSGRTGELFF. The full variable domain, its missing parts supplied by reference TRBV28 and TRBJ2-2, is DVKVTQSSRYLVKRTGEKVFLECVQDMDHENMFWYRQDPGLGLRLIYFSYDVKMKEKGDIPEGYSVSREKKERFSLILESASTNQTSMYLCASSPTSGRTGELFFGEGSRLTVL.